These 30 T cell receptor beta chains came from one sample sequenced in a study of blood T cell repertoires in COVID-19. The data were produced by immunoSEQ multiplex PCR, yet TCRdb's version contains in-frame clones alone and is incomplete. The sample yields a few hundred thousand clones, 70% to 90% seen once. Sequencing was carried out using peripheral blood. Receptors originate from a man aged 60 to 69 with acute or convalescent COVID-19.

The rearrangement uses TRBV3-1 (or the pseudogene TRBV3-2) and TRBJ1-2, with D perhaps TRBD1 (6 bases). The V and J ends lost 1 base and 0 bases respectively, with 15 bases between them. The length of the CDR3 is 17 residues. The germline V gene has CDR1 LGHDT and CDR2 YNNKEL (reference sequence). CDR3 in amino acids: CASSQGSYRQANYGYTF. In DNA, the CDR3 is TGTGCCAGCAGCCAAGGGTCTTATAGACAGGCTAACTATGGCTACACCTTC.

The V gene is TRBV7-9, the J gene TRBJ2-5; D is perhaps TRBD2 (6 bases). The V end lost 1 base, the J end lost 5 bases, and 8 bases lay between the germline ends. The CDR3 runs to 13 residues. Germline V gene lookup returns CDR1 SEHNR and CDR2 FQNEAQ (reference sequence). The CDR3 nucleotides read TGTGCCAGCAGCTTAGGGACTACGGAGACCCAGTACTTC. Translated: CASSLGTTETQYF.

This clone was seen a handful of times. Here the CDR3 reads CSVRTAGQQLFF. DNA for the CDR3: TGCAGCGTCCGAACAGCGGGACAACAACTGTTTTTT. This chain links TRBV29-1 with TRBJ1-4; perhaps TRBD1 as D (6 bases). V lost 6 bases to trimming and J lost 12 bases, with 17 bases between them. The CDR3 spans 12 residues. In germline, CDR1 is SQVTM, CDR2 ANQGSEA.

The gene calls are TRBV5-1 and TRBJ2-6; 7 bases match TRBD1. Trimming took 1 base from V and 4 from J; bases not matched to a gene: 8. Germline values: CDR1 SGHRS, CDR2 YFSETQ. CDR3 length: 17 amino acids. The CDR3 here is CASSLTGVSSGANVLTF. The CDR3 nucleotides read TGCGCCAGCAGCTTGACAGGGGTCTCGTCCGGGGCCAACGTCCTGACTTTC.

CDR3 protein: CASSLGDSNQPQHF. Written as DNA, the CDR3 is TGTGCCAGCAGCTTAGGCGATAGCAATCAGCCCCAGCATTTT. The V and J genes are TRBV7-2 and TRBJ1-5; D remains ambiguous. Germline CDR1 is SGHTA and CDR2 is FQGNSA. V gave up 1 base and J gave up 0 bases, with 4 bases separating them. This CDR3 comprises 14 residues.

The rearrangement joins TRBV15 to TRBJ1-3; tentatively, D is TRBD1 (6 bases). V lost 0 bases and J 4 bases, leaving 10 bases between the germline ends. CDR1 and CDR2 (germline): LNHNV, YYDKDF (reference sequence). The CDR3 runs to 15 residues. CDR3 residues: CATSRDRGAGNTIYF. CDR3 in DNA: TGTGCCACCAGCAGAGATCGGGGGGCCGGAAACACCATATATTTT.

The chain links TRBV7-2 to TRBJ2-5; D may be TRBD1 (7 bases). This CDR3 spans 14 amino acids. Trimming pared 1 base from V and 5 bases from J, leaving 11 bases between. Germline CDR1 SGHTA, CDR2 FQGNSA. CDR3 residues: CASSLGSGGETQYF. The CDR3 DNA is TGTGCCAGCAGCTTAGGATCAGGGGGGGAGACCCAGTACTTC.

The chain links TRBV7-2 to TRBJ2-3; maybe TRBD1 (7 bases). Germline CDR1 and CDR2: SGHTA and FQGNSA. Trimming removed 1 base from V and 6 bases from J, with 14 bases in between. The CDR3 has 15 residues. CDR3: CASSLGRGDWDTQYF. The DNA of the CDR3 is TGTGCCAGCAGCTTAGGCAGGGGGGATTGGGATACGCAGTATTTT. The full variable domain, with the rest looked up from reference TRBV7-2 and TRBJ2-3, is GAGVSQSPSNKVTEKGKDVELRCDPISGHTALYWYRQSLGQGLEFLIYFQGNSAPDKSGLPSDRFSAERTGGSVSTLTIQRTQQEDSAVYLCASSLGRGDWDTQYFGPGTRLTVL.

The chain links TRBV2 to TRBJ2-3, with D perhaps TRBD1 (5 bases). Germline CDR1 is SNHLY and CDR2 is FYNNEI. The CDR3 covers 12 residues. Trimming cost V 7 bases and J 4 bases, with 9 bases left between them. The CDR3 DNA sequence: TGTGCCAGCAATATACAGGCAGATACGCAGTATTTT. Its protein product is CASNIQADTQYF.

This CDR3 is CASSPLFKRGHTDTQYF. Written as DNA, the CDR3 is TGTGCCAGCAGTCCCCTCTTCAAGCGGGGACACACAGATACGCAGTATTTT. The chain combines TRBV6-2 or TRBV6-3 with TRBJ2-3, with TRBD2 as a possible D gene (7 bases). CDR3 length equals 17 residues. Germline V gives CDR1 MNHEY, CDR2 SVGEGT. The V end was cut by 5 bases, the J end by 2 bases, with 20 bases between.

The chain couples TRBV7-9 to TRBJ1-1; 7 bases fit TRBD1. CDR1 and CDR2 (germline): SEHNR, FQNEAQ (reference sequence). The CDR3 is 14 amino acids. V lost 3 bases, J lost 0 bases, and 1 base stayed unmatched. In DNA, the CDR3 is TGTGCCAGCAGCTTGGGGACAGTGAACACTGAAGCTTTCTTT. Translation gives CASSLGTVNTEAFF.

This clone was seen a handful of times. V and J are TRBV18 and TRBJ1-5; 8 nucleotides line up with TRBD1. The ends lost 3 bases at V and 2 bases at J; junction bases unmatched: 6. The germline gives CDR1 KGHSH, CDR2 LQKENI. This CDR3 has 16 residues. The chain's CDR3 is CASSPSGGLGNQPQHF. CDR3 DNA: TGTGCCAGCTCACCTTCAGGGGGCCTGGGCAATCAGCCCCAGCATTTT.

To note about this clone: Other DNA variants within this sample encode the same CDR3. This chain links TRBV19 with TRBJ1-1; 7 positions match TRBD1. The germline CDR1 and CDR2 sequences are LNHDA and SQIVND (reference sequence). Losses at the gene ends were 5 bases for V and 3 bases for J; bases not matched to a gene: 3. The CDR3 spans 13 residues. The CDR3, as DNA: TGTGCCAGTAGTCGGACAGGCGACACTGAAGCTTTCTTT. Translating gives CASSRTGDTEAFF.

The J gene is TRBJ2-2, the V gene TRBV5-1; D is uncertain. The CDR3 contains 18 residues. Trimming cost V 4 bases and J 4 bases, with 23 bases left between them. Germline CDR1 SGHRS, CDR2 YFSETQ. The CDR3 is CASSPAPGLLVVTGELFF. CDR3 in DNA: TGCGCCAGCAGCCCGGCCCCGGGTCTGCTAGTTGTCACCGGGGAGCTGTTTTTT.

The V and J genes are TRBV27 and TRBJ1-1, with 10 nucleotides matching TRBD1. CDR1 and CDR2 from the germline V gene are MNHEY and SMNVEV (reference sequence). This CDR3 is built from 14 residues. V was clipped by 8 bases and J by 0 bases; unmatched bases: 3. DNA of the CDR3: TGTGCCAGCCGGGACAGGGGCCTGAACACTGAAGCTTTCTTT. Encoded protein: CASRDRGLNTEAFF.

The chain recombines TRBV6-5 with TRBJ2-3; maybe TRBD1 (6 bases). Trimming removed 2 bases from V and 0 bases from J, with 9 bases in between. This CDR3 contains 15 residues. CDR1 MNHEY and CDR2 SVGAGI come from the germline V gene. CDR3 nucleotide sequence: TGTGCCAGCAGTTACGGCAGGGGAAGCACAGATACGCAGTATTTT. Encoded protein: CASSYGRGSTDTQYF.

The gene calls are TRBV7-9 and TRBJ1-2; 7 bases match TRBD1. V was pared by 1 base and J by 7 bases, with 12 bases of the junction left unmatched. CDR3 length: 16 amino acids. Germline V gene data show CDR1 as SEHNR and CDR2 as FQNEAQ (reference sequence). The chain's CDR3 is CASSLGSGRGETGYTF. In nucleotides, the CDR3 is TGTGCCAGCAGCTTAGGGTCGGGCAGGGGGGAGACTGGCTACACCTTC.

This chain joins TRBV6-1 and TRBJ1-1; perhaps TRBD1 as D (5 bases). V lost 0 bases and J 1 base, leaving 12 bases between the germline ends. The CDR3 runs to 16 residues. The germline CDR1 and CDR2 sequences are MNHNS and SASEGT. The DNA for the CDR3 is TGTGCCAGCAGTGAAGCGGCAGGGCGAGGGAACACTGAAGCTTTCTTT. Amino acids: CASSEAAGRGNTEAFF.

The V gene is TRBV5-1, the J gene TRBJ2-3, with 12 bases aligning to TRBD2. Per the germline V gene, CDR1 is SGHRS and CDR2 is YFSETQ. CDR3 length: 17 residues. V shed 3 bases and J 0 bases; nucleotides not matched to a gene: 5. The CDR3 region has the DNA TGCGCCAGCAGCTCCGGACTAGCGGGACTAAGCACAGATACGCAGTATTTT. Its protein product is CASSSGLAGLSTDTQYF.

The CDR3 bases are TGTGCCAGCAGTTTAATGACAGGCGAAGCTTTCTTT. Translation gives CASSLMTGEAFF. The chain carries TRBV28 and TRBJ1-1, with a weak D call TRBD1 (6 bases). V was shortened by 2 bases and J by 8 bases, with 9 bases between the two germline ends. Germline CDR1 and CDR2: MDHEN and SYDVKM. There are 12 residues in the CDR3. The full variable domain, in which reference TRBV28 and TRBJ1-1 provide the parts outside the CDR3, is DVKVTQSSRYLVKRTGEKVFLECVQDMDHENMFWYRQDPGLGLRLIYFSYDVKMKEKGDIPEGYSVSREKKERFSLILESASTNQTSMYLCASSLMTGEAFFGQGTRLTVV.

For the CDR3, the DNA is TGTGCCAGCAGTTATCCCGGACAGGGTCTTTATGGCTACACCTTC. This sequence encodes CASSYPGQGLYGYTF. V and J are TRBV6-2 or TRBV6-3 and TRBJ1-2; 8 positions match TRBD1. The CDR3 consists of 15 residues. J was trimmed by 5 bases and V by 3 bases; bases with no gene match: 8. CDR1 and CDR2 (germline): MNHEY, SVGEGT.

V and J are TRBV11-2 and TRBJ2-3; TRBD1 matches 8 bases. The CDR3 totals 14 residues. CDR1 and CDR2 (germline): SGHAT, FQNNGV. V gave up 6 bases and J gave up 3 bases; unmatched junction bases: 5. The CDR3 is CASSRTGSTDTQYF. Here the CDR3 DNA reads TGTGCCAGCAGTCGGACAGGGTCGACAGATACGCAGTATTTT.

The rearrangement uses TRBV19 and TRBJ1-5; TRBD1 matches 7 bases. Germline V lookup: CDR1 LNHDA, CDR2 SQIVND (reference sequence). V lost 6 bases, J lost 6 bases, and 8 bases stayed unmatched. The CDR3 sequence is 14 residues long. The CDR3 loop reads CASSRTGVGQPQHF. The CDR3 DNA reads TGTGCCAGTAGCCGGACAGGAGTGGGTCAGCCCCAGCATTTT.

The CDR3 DNA reads as TGTGCCAGCAGCCCACAGGCGGCCTCCACAGATACGCAGTATTTT. This sequence encodes CASSPQAASTDTQYF. This rearrangement joins TRBV7-3 to TRBJ2-3; TRBD1 might be the D (5 bases). V gave up 5 bases and J gave up 2 bases, with 14 bases separating them. Germline CDR1 is SGHTA and CDR2 is FQGTGA. CDR3 length: 15 amino acids.

This rearrangement joins TRBV9 to TRBJ2-1; D remains ambiguous. This CDR3 contains 13 residues. Germline-derived CDR1 and CDR2 are SGDLS and YYNGEE. V was trimmed by 2 bases and J by 9 bases, leaving 12 bases between them. The CDR3 loop is CASSVAASGEQFF. The CDR3 DNA reads as TGTGCCAGCAGCGTGGCCGCGTCAGGTGAGCAGTTCTTC.

The chain combines TRBV5-1 with TRBJ2-7; 11 nucleotides agree with TRBD1. The germline gives CDR1 SGHRS, CDR2 YFSETQ. The trim removed 4 bases at V and 3 bases at J, leaving 6 bases unmatched. This CDR3 has 15 residues. CDR3 nucleotides: TGCGCCAGCAGCCACACGGGACAGGGGGTCTACGAGCAGTACTTC. It codes for CASSHTGQGVYEQYF.

This chain links TRBV7-7 with TRBJ2-5, with 8 bases that match TRBD2. V dropped 4 bases and J dropped 3; count of bases not matched to a gene: 7. CDR1 is SSHAT and CDR2 is FNYEAQ in the germline V gene (reference sequence). The CDR3 is made up of 15 amino acids. The CDR3 region is CASSSRGGSEETQYF. CDR3 coding DNA: TGTGCCAGCAGCTCCCGGGGGGGGAGCGAAGAGACCCAGTACTTC.

The genes are TRBV29-1 and TRBJ2-5; the D gene is possibly TRBD1 (6 bases). The germline V and J ends were trimmed by 8 bases and 5 bases, with 9 bases remaining between them. The CDR3 covers 10 residues. The germline V gene has CDR1 SQVTM and CDR2 ANQGSEA. The CDR3 nucleotides are TGCAGCTTAGGACAGGAGACCCAGTACTTC. It translates to CSLGQETQYF.

This clone was recorded once. The V call is TRBV9, the J call TRBJ1-4; maybe TRBD1 (6 bases). The CDR3 runs to 14 residues. CDR1 SGDLS and CDR2 YYNGEE come from the germline V gene. V was trimmed by 4 bases and J by 2 bases, leaving 9 bases between them. CDR3 DNA sequence: TGTGCCAGCAGCCGGACAGTTACTAATGAAAAACTGTTTTTT. It yields the protein CASSRTVTNEKLFF.

J is TRBJ2-5 and V is TRBV2; TRBD2 matches 10 bases. Unmatched junction bases numbered 10, after V lost 4 bases and J lost 5 bases. The CDR3 sequence is 16 residues long. The germline gives CDR1 SNHLY, CDR2 FYNNEI. The CDR3 loop is CASSVGVAGGRETQYF. The CDR3 DNA reads as TGTGCCAGCAGTGTGGGGGTAGCGGGGGGCCGGGAGACCCAGTACTTC.